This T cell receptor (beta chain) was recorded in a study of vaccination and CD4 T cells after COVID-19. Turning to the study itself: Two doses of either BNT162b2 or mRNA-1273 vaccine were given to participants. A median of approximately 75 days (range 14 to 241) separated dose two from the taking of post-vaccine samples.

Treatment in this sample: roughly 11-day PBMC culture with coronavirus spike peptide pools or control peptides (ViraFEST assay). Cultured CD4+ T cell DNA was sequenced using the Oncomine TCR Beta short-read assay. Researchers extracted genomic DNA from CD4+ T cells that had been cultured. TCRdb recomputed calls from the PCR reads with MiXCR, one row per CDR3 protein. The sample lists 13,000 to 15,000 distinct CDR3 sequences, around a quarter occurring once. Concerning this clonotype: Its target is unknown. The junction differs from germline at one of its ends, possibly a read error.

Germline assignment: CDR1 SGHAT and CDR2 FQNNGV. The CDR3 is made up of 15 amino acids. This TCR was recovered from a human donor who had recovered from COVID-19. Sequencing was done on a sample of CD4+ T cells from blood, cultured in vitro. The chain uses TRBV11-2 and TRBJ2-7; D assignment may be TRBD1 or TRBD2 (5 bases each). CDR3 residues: CASSQGNSGPREQYF. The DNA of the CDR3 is TGCGCCAGCAGCCAGGGAAACAGCGGCCCTAGGGAGCAGTACTTC.